Listed below are T cell receptor beta chains from one sample, sequenced in a study of T cells in Graves' hyperthyroidism and ophthalmopathy. TCRdb used MiXCR to reprocess the multiplex PCR reads, holding one entry per CDR3 protein. The sample shows around 700,000 distinct CDR3 sequences, around 20% of them seen only once. What was sequenced was blood. These receptors were collected from a woman in her 50s with Graves' hyperthyroidism that later progressed to Graves' ophthalmopathy. The CDR3 runs from the conserved cysteine through the conserved F or W. Each record gives: V gene, J gene, clone size, D gene, CDR3 protein, CDR3 DNA. The D gene is left open where the match is weak. Size is omitted from some rows. Given values are once, few, many or a class for expanded clones.

v_call: TRBV2
j_call: TRBJ1-2
clone_size: few
d_call: .
cdr3_aa: CASSALIEGLGGYTF
cdr3_nt: TGTGCCAGCAGCGCTCTAATTGAGGGTTTGGGAGGCTACACCTTC

v_call: TRBV7-9
j_call: TRBJ1-1
clone_size: .
d_call: TRBD1
cdr3_aa: CASSPQGGGIGDKAFF
cdr3_nt: TGTGCCAGCAGCCCCCAGGGGGGAGGGATCGGAGATAAAGCTTTCTTT

v_call: TRBV20-1
j_call: TRBJ1-5
clone_size: many
d_call: .
cdr3_aa: CSARGDSTENQPQHF
cdr3_nt: TGCAGTGCTAGAGGTGATTCAACAGAGAATCAGCCCCAGCATTTT

v_call: TRBV3-1
j_call: TRBJ2-1
clone_size: many
d_call: .
cdr3_aa: CASSQGPGGREQFF
cdr3_nt: TGTGCCAGCAGCCAAGGCCCAGGGGGGAGGGAGCAGTTCTTC

v_call: TRBV2
j_call: TRBJ1-6
clone_size: many
d_call: .
cdr3_aa: CASADYQFPLHF
cdr3_nt: TGTGCCAGCGCTGACTACCAATTCCCCCTCCACTTT

v_call: TRBV6-1
j_call: TRBJ1-2
clone_size: few
d_call: .
cdr3_aa: CASSVTPGQANYGYTF
cdr3_nt: TGTGCCAGCAGTGTAACCCCGGGACAAGCTAACTATGGCTACACCTTC

v_call: TRBV10-3
j_call: TRBJ1-6
clone_size: .
d_call: .
cdr3_aa: CAISVGGNNSPLHF
cdr3_nt: TGTGCCATCAGTGTGGGGGGGAATAATTCACCCCTCCACTTT

v_call: TRBV6-2/TRBV6-3
j_call: TRBJ2-7
clone_size: few
d_call: .
cdr3_aa: CASSKTRGFNEQYF
cdr3_nt: TGTGCCAGCAGCAAAACTAGGGGGTTCAACGAGCAGTACTTC

v_call: TRBV6-5
j_call: TRBJ1-4
clone_size: .
d_call: TRBD1
cdr3_aa: CASSYSRDRAEKLFF
cdr3_nt: TGTGCCAGCAGTTACTCGAGAGACAGGGCGGAAAAACTGTTTTTT

v_call: TRBV4-1
j_call: TRBJ2-7
clone_size: many
d_call: .
cdr3_aa: CASSQAQGGGASYEQYF
cdr3_nt: TGCGCCAGCAGCCAAGCTCAAGGGGGAGGGGCCTCCTACGAGCAGTACTTC

v_call: TRBV5-1
j_call: TRBJ2-3
clone_size: few
d_call: .
cdr3_aa: CASSTTVADTQYF
cdr3_nt: TGCGCCAGCAGCACAACTGTCGCAGATACGCAGTATTTT

v_call: TRBV5-1
j_call: TRBJ2-5
clone_size: many
d_call: TRBD2
cdr3_aa: CASSLRGRLAGQETQYF
cdr3_nt: TGCGCCAGCAGCTTGAGAGGACGGCTAGCGGGGCAAGAGACCCAGTACTTC

v_call: TRBV6-1
j_call: TRBJ1-2
clone_size: .
d_call: .
cdr3_aa: CASSWFRGYTF
cdr3_nt: TGTGCCAGCAGCTGGTTTCGAGGCTACACCTTC

v_call: TRBV12-3/TRBV12-4
j_call: TRBJ2-2
clone_size: many
d_call: TRBD1
cdr3_aa: CASSRTGTGELFF
cdr3_nt: TGTGCCAGCAGCAGGACAGGGACCGGGGAGCTGTTTTTT

v_call: TRBV7-7
j_call: TRBJ2-7
clone_size: many
d_call: .
cdr3_aa: CASSLALGPYEQYF
cdr3_nt: TGTGCTAGCAGCTTAGCGTTGGGGCCCTACGAGCAGTACTTC

v_call: TRBV7-6
j_call: TRBJ2-5
clone_size: .
d_call: .
cdr3_aa: CASSFGAGNQETQYF
cdr3_nt: TGTGCCAGCAGCTTTGGGGCCGGAAACCAAGAGACCCAGTACTTC

v_call: TRBV30
j_call: TRBJ1-2
clone_size: many
d_call: .
cdr3_aa: CAWSEGTPVPYGYTF
cdr3_nt: TGTGCCTGGTCCGAGGGTACGCCTGTTCCATATGGCTACACCTTC

v_call: TRBV7-6
j_call: TRBJ1-3
clone_size: .
d_call: .
cdr3_aa: CASSPLEGNTIYF
cdr3_nt: TGTGCCAGCAGCCCCCTAGAAGGAAACACCATATATTTT

v_call: TRBV6-2/TRBV6-3
j_call: TRBJ2-7
clone_size: many
d_call: TRBD1
cdr3_aa: CASSYQPGTANNYEQYF
cdr3_nt: TGTGCCAGCAGTTACCAGCCCGGGACAGCAAATAACTACGAGCAGTACTTC

v_call: TRBV6-2/TRBV6-3
j_call: TRBJ2-7
clone_size: many
d_call: TRBD1
cdr3_aa: CASTRGQVTIYEQYF
cdr3_nt: TGTGCCAGCACTAGGGGACAGGTAACCATCTACGAGCAGTACTTC

v_call: TRBV6-2/TRBV6-3
j_call: TRBJ1-5
clone_size: .
d_call: .
cdr3_aa: CASSYLRQDQPQHF
cdr3_nt: TGTGCCAGCAGTTACTTGCGCCAGGATCAGCCCCAGCATTTT

v_call: TRBV6-2/TRBV6-3
j_call: TRBJ1-2
clone_size: few
d_call: .
cdr3_aa: CASSFGGASYGYTF
cdr3_nt: TGTGCCAGCAGTTTTGGTGGGGCCTCGTATGGCTACACCTTC

v_call: TRBV5-1
j_call: TRBJ2-1
clone_size: .
d_call: .
cdr3_aa: CASSLGVGASSYNEQFF
cdr3_nt: TGCGCCAGCAGCTTGGGGGTCGGGGCGAGCTCCTACAATGAGCAGTTCTTC

v_call: TRBV5-8
j_call: TRBJ2-2
clone_size: .
d_call: .
cdr3_aa: CASSFGPDAGTGELFF
cdr3_nt: TGTGCCAGCAGCTTTGGTCCAGACGCGGGCACCGGGGAGCTGTTTTTT

v_call: TRBV10-2
j_call: TRBJ1-1
clone_size: many
d_call: .
cdr3_aa: CASSESQTKTEAFF
cdr3_nt: TGCGCCAGCAGTGAGTCCCAGACAAAAACTGAAGCTTTCTTT

v_call: TRBV25-1
j_call: TRBJ1-5
clone_size: few
d_call: .
cdr3_aa: CASSVELYSNQPQHF
cdr3_nt: TGTGCCAGCAGTGTGGAGCTGTATAGCAATCAGCCCCAGCATTTT

v_call: TRBV7-8
j_call: TRBJ2-1
clone_size: .
d_call: .
cdr3_aa: CASSLESPEQFF
cdr3_nt: TGTGCCAGCAGCTTAGAGTCGCCTGAGCAGTTCTTC

v_call: TRBV7-8
j_call: TRBJ1-5
clone_size: .
d_call: .
cdr3_aa: CASSLTLETQYSNQPQHF
cdr3_nt: TGTGCCAGCAGCTTGACCCTAGAGACCCAATATAGCAATCAGCCCCAGCATTTT

v_call: TRBV9
j_call: TRBJ1-5
clone_size: .
d_call: .
cdr3_aa: CASSAGPSGVGNQPQHF
cdr3_nt: TGTGCCAGCAGCGCAGGGCCGTCAGGGGTAGGCAATCAGCCCCAGCATTTT

v_call: TRBV20-1
j_call: TRBJ1-1
clone_size: many
d_call: .
cdr3_aa: CSAQSGTLSEAFF
cdr3_nt: TGCAGTGCCCAAAGCGGGACGCTTTCCGAAGCTTTCTTT

v_call: TRBV10-3
j_call: TRBJ2-3
clone_size: .
d_call: TRBD2
cdr3_aa: CAISGPRGGGPTDTQYF
cdr3_nt: TGTGCCATCAGTGGACCGCGGGGGGGGGGTCCCACAGATACGCAGTATTTT

v_call: TRBV11-3
j_call: TRBJ2-1
clone_size: many
d_call: TRBD2
cdr3_aa: CASSPLAGTDNEQFF
cdr3_nt: TGTGCCAGCAGCCCCTTAGCGGGGACTGACAATGAGCAGTTCTTC

v_call: TRBV5-8
j_call: TRBJ1-5
clone_size: few
d_call: .
cdr3_aa: CASSLLGADQPQHF
cdr3_nt: TGTGCCAGCAGCCTGCTAGGAGCGGATCAGCCCCAGCATTTT

v_call: TRBV20-1
j_call: TRBJ1-2
clone_size: .
d_call: .
cdr3_aa: CSARGGGNGYTF
cdr3_nt: TGCAGTGCTAGAGGGGGGGGGAATGGCTACACCTTC

v_call: TRBV11-2
j_call: TRBJ1-5
clone_size: many
d_call: .
cdr3_aa: CASSLEPGPRQPQHF
cdr3_nt: TGTGCCAGCAGCTTAGAGCCGGGACCCCGTCAGCCCCAGCATTTT

v_call: TRBV6-2/TRBV6-3
j_call: TRBJ1-6
clone_size: few
d_call: .
cdr3_aa: CASSWDGSNSPLHF
cdr3_nt: TGTGCCAGCAGTTGGGACGGATCTAATTCACCCCTCCACTTT

v_call: TRBV7-8
j_call: TRBJ1-5
clone_size: many
d_call: .
cdr3_aa: CASSSPREDGQPQHF
cdr3_nt: TGTGCCAGCAGCTCGCCCAGGGAGGACGGTCAGCCCCAGCATTTT

v_call: TRBV11-3
j_call: TRBJ1-1
clone_size: many
d_call: .
cdr3_aa: CASSKRQSTEAFF
cdr3_nt: TGTGCCAGCAGCAAAAGACAAAGCACTGAAGCTTTCTTT

v_call: TRBV11-2
j_call: TRBJ2-3
clone_size: .
d_call: TRBD2
cdr3_aa: CASSLGTSGISTDTQYF
cdr3_nt: TGTGCCAGCAGCTTGGGGACTAGCGGGATCAGCACAGATACGCAGTATTTT

v_call: TRBV18
j_call: TRBJ1-1
clone_size: .
d_call: .
cdr3_aa: CASSPNPGWTEAFF
cdr3_nt: TGTGCCAGCTCACCAAATCCAGGGTGGACTGAAGCTTTCTTT

v_call: TRBV2
j_call: TRBJ2-7
clone_size: many
d_call: TRBD1
cdr3_aa: CASRRQGRYEQYF
cdr3_nt: TGTGCCAGCAGACGACAGGGGAGGTACGAGCAGTACTTC

v_call: TRBV6-5
j_call: TRBJ2-7
clone_size: .
d_call: TRBD2
cdr3_aa: CASSYGPQTSGVEQYF
cdr3_nt: TGTGCCAGCAGTTACGGTCCCCAGACTAGCGGGGTCGAGCAGTACTTC

v_call: TRBV20-1
j_call: TRBJ2-4
clone_size: few
d_call: .
cdr3_aa: CSARDTTRLAKNIQYF
cdr3_nt: TGCAGTGCTAGGGACACAACTCGACTAGCCAAAAACATTCAGTACTTC

v_call: TRBV30
j_call: TRBJ2-7
clone_size: many
d_call: TRBD2
cdr3_aa: CAWSVGRGKEQYF
cdr3_nt: TGTGCCTGGAGTGTCGGGCGGGGGAAAGAGCAGTACTTC

v_call: TRBV7-2
j_call: TRBJ2-5
clone_size: .
d_call: .
cdr3_aa: CASSQNTETQYF
cdr3_nt: TGTGCCAGCAGCCAGAATACAGAGACCCAGTACTTC

v_call: TRBV27
j_call: TRBJ2-2
clone_size: .
d_call: .
cdr3_aa: CASKDGNWGTGELFF
cdr3_nt: TGTGCCAGCAAGGACGGGAACTGGGGGACCGGGGAGCTGTTTTTT